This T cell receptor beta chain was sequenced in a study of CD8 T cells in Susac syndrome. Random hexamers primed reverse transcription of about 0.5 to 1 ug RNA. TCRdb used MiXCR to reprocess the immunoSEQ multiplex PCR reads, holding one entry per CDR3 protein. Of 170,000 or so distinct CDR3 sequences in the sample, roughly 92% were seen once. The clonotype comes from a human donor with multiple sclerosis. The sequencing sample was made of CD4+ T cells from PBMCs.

CDR3 sequence reads: CASSLAQGISGNTIYF. The CDR3 DNA reads as TGTGCCAGCAGCTTAGCCCAGGGGATTTCTGGAAACACCATATATTTT. The V gene is TRBV7-9, the J gene TRBJ1-3, with D possibly matching TRBD1 (6 bases). There are 16 residues in the CDR3. V lost 0 bases and J lost 1, with 10 bases in between. The germline V gene encodes CDR1 SEHNR and CDR2 FQNEAQ (reference sequence).